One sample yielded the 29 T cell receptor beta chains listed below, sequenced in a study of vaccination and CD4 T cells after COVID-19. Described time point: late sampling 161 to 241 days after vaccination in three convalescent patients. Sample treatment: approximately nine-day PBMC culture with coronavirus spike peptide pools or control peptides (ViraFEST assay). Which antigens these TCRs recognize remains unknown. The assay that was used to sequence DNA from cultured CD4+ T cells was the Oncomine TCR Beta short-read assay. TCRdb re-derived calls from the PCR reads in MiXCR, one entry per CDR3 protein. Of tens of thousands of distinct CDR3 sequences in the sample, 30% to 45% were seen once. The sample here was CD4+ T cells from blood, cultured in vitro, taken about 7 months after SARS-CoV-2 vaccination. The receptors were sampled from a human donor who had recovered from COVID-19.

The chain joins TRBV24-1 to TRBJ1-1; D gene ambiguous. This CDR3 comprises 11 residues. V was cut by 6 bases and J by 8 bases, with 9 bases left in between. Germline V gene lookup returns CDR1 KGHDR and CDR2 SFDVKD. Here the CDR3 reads CATSWTAEAFF. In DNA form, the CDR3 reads TGTGCCACCAGTTGGACTGCAGAAGCTTTCTTT.

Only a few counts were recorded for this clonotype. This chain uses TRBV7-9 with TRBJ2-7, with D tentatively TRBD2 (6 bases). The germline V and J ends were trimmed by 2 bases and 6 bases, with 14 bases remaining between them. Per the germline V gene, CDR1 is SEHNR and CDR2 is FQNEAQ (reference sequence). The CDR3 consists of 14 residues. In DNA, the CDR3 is TGTGCCAGCAGCTTATCCGGGAGAGCCGGCGAGCAGTACTTC. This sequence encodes CASSLSGRAGEQYF.

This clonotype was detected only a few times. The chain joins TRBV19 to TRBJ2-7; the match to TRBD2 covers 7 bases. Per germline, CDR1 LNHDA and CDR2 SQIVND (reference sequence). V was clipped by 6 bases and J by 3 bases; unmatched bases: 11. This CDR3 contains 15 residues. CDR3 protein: CASSSSGTTHYEQYF. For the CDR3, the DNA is TGTGCCAGTAGCTCCTCCGGGACTACACACTACGAGCAGTACTTC.

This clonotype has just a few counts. The CDR3 DNA follows: TGCAGTGCAGAAGGGGCATTCGATGAGCAGTTCTTC. It specifies CSAEGAFDEQFF. This rearrangement joins TRBV20-1 to TRBJ2-1; tentatively, D is TRBD1 (5 bases). Germline CDR1 DFQATT, CDR2 SNEGSKA (reference sequence). The CDR3 spans 12 residues. The V gene lost 6 bases and the J gene lost 8 bases, with 14 bases spanning the gap.

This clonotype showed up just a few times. The CDR3 coding sequence is TGTGCCAGCAGCTTGTGGGAGGGGGGAACCTACGAGCAGTACTTC. It is translated as CASSLWEGGTYEQYF. The chain carries TRBV5-8 and TRBJ2-7; tentative D call: TRBD2 (7 bases). Germline lookup yields CDR1 SGHTS and CDR2 YDEGEE. CDR3 length: 15 residues. Between the trimmed V and J ends, which lost 1 base and 2 bases, there was a span of 13 bases. The variable domain in full, completed from reference TRBV5-8 and TRBJ2-7, reads EAGVTQSPTHLIKTRGQQATLRCSPISGHTSVYWYQQALGLGLQFLLWYDEGEERNRGNFPPRFSGRQFPNYSSELNVNALELEDSALYLCASSLWEGGTYEQYFGPGTRLTVT.

CDR3 sequence reads: CASSLTLVGEQFF. CDR3 bases: TGTGCCAGCAGCTTGACCCTGGTCGGTGAGCAGTTCTTC. The chain is built from TRBV7-9 and TRBJ2-1; D ambiguous. Trimming left V 3 bases short and J 9 bases short, with 12 bases between. Germline V gene data show CDR1 as SEHNR and CDR2 as FQNEAQ (reference sequence). The CDR3 has 13 amino acids.

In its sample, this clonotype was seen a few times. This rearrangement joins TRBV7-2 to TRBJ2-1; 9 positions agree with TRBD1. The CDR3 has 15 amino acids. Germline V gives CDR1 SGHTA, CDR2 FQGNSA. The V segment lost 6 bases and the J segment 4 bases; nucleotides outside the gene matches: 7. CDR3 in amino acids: CASREAGQGYNEQFF. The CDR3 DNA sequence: TGTGCCAGCAGGGAAGCGGGACAGGGATACAATGAGCAGTTCTTC.

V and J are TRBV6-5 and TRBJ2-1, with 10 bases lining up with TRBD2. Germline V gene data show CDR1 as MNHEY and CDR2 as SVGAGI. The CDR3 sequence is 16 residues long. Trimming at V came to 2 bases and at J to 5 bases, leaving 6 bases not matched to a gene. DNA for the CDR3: TGTGCCAGCAGTTACCGTCTCACTAGCGGGAACAATGAGCAGTTCTTC. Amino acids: CASSYRLTSGNNEQFF.

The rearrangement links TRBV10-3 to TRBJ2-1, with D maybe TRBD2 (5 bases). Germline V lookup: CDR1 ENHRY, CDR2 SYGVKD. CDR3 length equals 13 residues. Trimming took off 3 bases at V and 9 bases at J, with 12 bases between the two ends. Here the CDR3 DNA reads TGTGCCATCAGTGACCTAGCATCAATTGAGCAGTTCTTC. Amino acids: CAISDLASIEQFF.

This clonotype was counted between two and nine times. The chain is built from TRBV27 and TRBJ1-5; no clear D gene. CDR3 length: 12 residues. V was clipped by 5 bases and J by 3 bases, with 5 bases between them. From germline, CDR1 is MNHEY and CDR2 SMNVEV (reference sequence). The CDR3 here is CASSPPNQPQHF. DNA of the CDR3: TGTGCCAGCAGTCCCCCCAATCAGCCCCAGCATTTT.

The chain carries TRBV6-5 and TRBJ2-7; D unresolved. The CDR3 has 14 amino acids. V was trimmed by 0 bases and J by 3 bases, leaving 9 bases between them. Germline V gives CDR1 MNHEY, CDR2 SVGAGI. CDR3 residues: CASSYSTVLYEQYF. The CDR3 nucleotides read TGTGCCAGCAGTTACTCTACGGTCCTCTACGAGCAGTACTTC.

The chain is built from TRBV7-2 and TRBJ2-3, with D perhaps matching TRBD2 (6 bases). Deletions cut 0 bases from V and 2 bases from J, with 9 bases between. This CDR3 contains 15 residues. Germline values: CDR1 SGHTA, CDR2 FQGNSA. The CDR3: CASSLAGGTTDTQYF. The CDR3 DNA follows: TGTGCCAGCAGCTTAGCGGGAGGAACCACAGATACGCAGTATTTT.

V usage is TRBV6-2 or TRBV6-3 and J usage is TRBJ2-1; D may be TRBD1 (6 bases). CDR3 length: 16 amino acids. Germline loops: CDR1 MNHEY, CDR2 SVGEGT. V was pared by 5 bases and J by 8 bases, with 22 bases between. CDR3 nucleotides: TGTGCCAGCAGTCAGAATGGGGAAAGGGACATCGATGAGCAGTTCTTC. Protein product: CASSQNGERDIDEQFF.

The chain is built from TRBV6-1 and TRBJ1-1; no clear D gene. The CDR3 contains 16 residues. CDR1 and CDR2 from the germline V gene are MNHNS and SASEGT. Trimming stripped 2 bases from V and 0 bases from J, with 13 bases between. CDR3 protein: CASSELRERVNTEAFF. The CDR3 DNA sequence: TGTGCCAGCAGTGAACTAAGGGAAAGGGTGAACACTGAAGCTTTCTTT.

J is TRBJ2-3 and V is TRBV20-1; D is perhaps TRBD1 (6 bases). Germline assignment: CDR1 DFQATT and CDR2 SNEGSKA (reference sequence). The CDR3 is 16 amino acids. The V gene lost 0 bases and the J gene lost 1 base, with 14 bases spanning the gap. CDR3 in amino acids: CSARESGTQGTDTQYF. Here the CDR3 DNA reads TGCAGTGCTAGAGAATCAGGGACACAAGGCACAGATACGCAGTATTTT.

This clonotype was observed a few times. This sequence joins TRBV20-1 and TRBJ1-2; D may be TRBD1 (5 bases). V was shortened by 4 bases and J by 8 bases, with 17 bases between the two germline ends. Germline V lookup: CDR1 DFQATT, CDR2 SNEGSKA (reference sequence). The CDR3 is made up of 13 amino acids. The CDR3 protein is CSAIHGTRGGYTF. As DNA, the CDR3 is TGCAGTGCTATACACGGGACGCGTGGCGGCTACACCTTC.

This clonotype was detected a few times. DNA of the CDR3: TGTGCCAGCAGTACGCGACTAGCGGGAGTATCGTACGAGCAGTACTTC. Translated: CASSTRLAGVSYEQYF. The chain has TRBV28 and TRBJ2-7; 12 bases fit TRBD2. V gave up 5 bases and J gave up 4 bases; unmatched junction bases: 9. Germline V lookup: CDR1 MDHEN, CDR2 SYDVKM. This CDR3 is built from 16 residues.

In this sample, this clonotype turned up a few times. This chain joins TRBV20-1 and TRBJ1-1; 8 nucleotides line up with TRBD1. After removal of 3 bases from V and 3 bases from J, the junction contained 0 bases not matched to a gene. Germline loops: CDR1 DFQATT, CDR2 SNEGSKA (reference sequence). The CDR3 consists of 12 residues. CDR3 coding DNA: TGCAGTGCTAGGACAGGGGACACTGAAGCTTTCTTT. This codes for CSARTGDTEAFF.

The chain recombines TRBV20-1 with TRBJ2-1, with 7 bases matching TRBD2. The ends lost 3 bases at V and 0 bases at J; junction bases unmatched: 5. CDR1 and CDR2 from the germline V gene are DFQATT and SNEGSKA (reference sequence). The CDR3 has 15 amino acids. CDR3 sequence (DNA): TGCAGTGCTAGGTCCGGCGGGAGCTCCTACAATGAGCAGTTCTTC. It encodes CSARSGGSSYNEQFF.

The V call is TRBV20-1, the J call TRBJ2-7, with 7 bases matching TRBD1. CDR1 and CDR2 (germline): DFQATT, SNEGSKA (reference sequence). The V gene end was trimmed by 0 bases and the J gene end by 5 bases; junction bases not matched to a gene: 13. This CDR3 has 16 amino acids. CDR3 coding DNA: TGCAGTGCTAGAGATCCCAAGGGTAGGGGGCAGGACGAGCAGTACTTC. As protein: CSARDPKGRGQDEQYF.

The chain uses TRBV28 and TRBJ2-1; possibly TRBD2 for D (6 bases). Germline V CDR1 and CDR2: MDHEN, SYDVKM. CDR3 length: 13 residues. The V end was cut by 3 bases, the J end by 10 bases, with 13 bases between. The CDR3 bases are TGTGCCAGCAGTTTCTCCGCGGAGGGCGAGCAGTTCTTC. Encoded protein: CASSFSAEGEQFF.

In nucleotides, the CDR3 is TGTGCCAGCAGCCCTATAAGCTCTGAGCAGTTCTTC. Protein sequence: CASSPISSEQFF. The V call is TRBV7-9, the J call TRBJ2-1; D gene uncertain. Germline lookup yields CDR1 SEHNR and CDR2 FQNEAQ (reference sequence). This CDR3 region has 12 residues. With 5 bases removed from V and 9 bases from J, the gap between germline ends came to 11 bases.

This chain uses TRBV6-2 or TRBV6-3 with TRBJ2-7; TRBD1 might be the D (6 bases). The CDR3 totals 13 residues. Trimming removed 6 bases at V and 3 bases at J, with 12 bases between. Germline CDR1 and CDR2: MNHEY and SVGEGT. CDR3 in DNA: TGTGCCAGCAGCTATGGGGGCGTCTACGAGCAGTACTTC. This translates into CASSYGGVYEQYF.

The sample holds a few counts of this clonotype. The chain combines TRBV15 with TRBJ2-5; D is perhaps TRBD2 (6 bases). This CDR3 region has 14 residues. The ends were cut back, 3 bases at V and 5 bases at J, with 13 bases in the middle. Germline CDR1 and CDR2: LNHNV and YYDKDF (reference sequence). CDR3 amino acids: CATSRGGVAETQYF. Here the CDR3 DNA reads TGTGCCACCAGCAGGGGCGGGGTAGCGGAGACCCAGTACTTC.

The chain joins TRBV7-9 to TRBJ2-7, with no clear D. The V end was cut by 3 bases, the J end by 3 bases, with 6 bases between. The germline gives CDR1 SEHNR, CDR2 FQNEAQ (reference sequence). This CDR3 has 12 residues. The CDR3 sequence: CASSLTLYEQYF. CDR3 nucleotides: TGTGCCAGCAGCTTGACCCTCTACGAGCAGTACTTC.

CDR3 coding DNA: TGCAGTGCTAGACCATGGGCCCGGTCCTACAATGAGCAGTTCTTC. Its translation: CSARPWARSYNEQFF. This chain uses TRBV20-1 with TRBJ2-1; D remains ambiguous. Trimming shortened V by 2 bases and J by 1 base, and 12 bases separated the two germline ends. CDR1 and CDR2 from the germline V gene are DFQATT and SNEGSKA (reference sequence). The CDR3 totals 15 residues.

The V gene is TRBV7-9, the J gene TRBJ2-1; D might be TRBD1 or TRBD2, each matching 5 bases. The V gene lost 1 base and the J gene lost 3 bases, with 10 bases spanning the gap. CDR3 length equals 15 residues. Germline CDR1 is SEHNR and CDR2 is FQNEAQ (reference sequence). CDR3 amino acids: CASSLGDPGYNEQFF. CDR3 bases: TGTGCCAGCAGCTTAGGGGACCCTGGCTACAATGAGCAGTTCTTC.

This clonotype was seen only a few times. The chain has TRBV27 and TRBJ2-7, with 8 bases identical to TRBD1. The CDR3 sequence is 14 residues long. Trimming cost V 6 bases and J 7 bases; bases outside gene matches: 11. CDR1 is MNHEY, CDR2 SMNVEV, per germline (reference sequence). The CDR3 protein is CASSSGTGRVEQYF. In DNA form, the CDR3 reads TGTGCCAGCAGCTCCGGGACAGGCAGGGTGGAGCAGTACTTC.

In DNA, the CDR3 is TGTGCCAGCGGAGGGGACTGGCTAAACGAGCAGTACTTC. It encodes CASGGDWLNEQYF. The chain carries TRBV5-4 and TRBJ2-7, with a possible D match to TRBD2 (6 bases). The germline V gene encodes CDR1 SGHNT and CDR2 YYREEE (reference sequence). V was cut by 7 bases and J by 5 bases, with 16 bases left in between. The CDR3 sequence is 13 residues long.